What follows is one TCR beta chain and its context. The sample is drawn from a study of blood T cell repertoires in COVID-19. TCRdb keeps only in-frame clones here, not all; method: immunoSEQ multiplex PCR. The sample contains hundreds of thousands of clones, about 91% of which appear only once. V lost 3 bases, J lost 7 bases, and 10 bases lay in between. This CDR3 contains 12 residues. Germline V lookup: CDR1 SQVTM, CDR2 ANQGSEA. The sequenced sample was peripheral blood. The genes are TRBV29-1 and TRBJ2-1; D possibly corresponds to TRBD1 (6 bases). This sequence originates from a woman in her 50s with COVID-19, enrolled during active disease. CDR3 residues: CSVDATGNEQFF. Written as DNA, the CDR3 is TGCAGCGTTGACGCCACAGGGAATGAGCAGTTCTTC.